This TCR beta chain originates from a study of T-cell memory formation after mild COVID-19. Germline V lookup: CDR1 DFQATT, CDR2 SNEGSKA (reference sequence). Trimming cost V 4 bases and J 8 bases; bases outside gene matches: 10. The CDR3 has 13 amino acids. General study findings and limits: Unconfirmed was the SARS-CoV-2 specificity of second-wave clones that peaked on day 37. Researchers found some responding clones in pre-infection memory, a sign that cross-reactive memory joined. Later expanders leaned toward CD4+, whereas clones contracting from day 15 to 85 were balanced CD4/CD8.

TCRdb re-called the 5' RACE reads with MiXCR, one entry per CDR3 protein. The data show 27,000 or so distinct CDR3 sequences, around 6.8% seen once. There are many counts of this clonotype. No antigen is known for it. This sequence was found in an adult woman who had mild COVID-19 (a few samples of this study predate the infection). Cell type and time point are not known. The sample consisted of PBMCs or a T cell subset sorted from them (not recorded which). The rearrangement joins TRBV20-1 to TRBJ1-2; 7 bases are shared with TRBD1. DNA for the CDR3: TGCAGTGCTACCCAAGGACAGGAAGGGGGCTACACCTTC. Its protein product is CSATQGQEGGYTF.